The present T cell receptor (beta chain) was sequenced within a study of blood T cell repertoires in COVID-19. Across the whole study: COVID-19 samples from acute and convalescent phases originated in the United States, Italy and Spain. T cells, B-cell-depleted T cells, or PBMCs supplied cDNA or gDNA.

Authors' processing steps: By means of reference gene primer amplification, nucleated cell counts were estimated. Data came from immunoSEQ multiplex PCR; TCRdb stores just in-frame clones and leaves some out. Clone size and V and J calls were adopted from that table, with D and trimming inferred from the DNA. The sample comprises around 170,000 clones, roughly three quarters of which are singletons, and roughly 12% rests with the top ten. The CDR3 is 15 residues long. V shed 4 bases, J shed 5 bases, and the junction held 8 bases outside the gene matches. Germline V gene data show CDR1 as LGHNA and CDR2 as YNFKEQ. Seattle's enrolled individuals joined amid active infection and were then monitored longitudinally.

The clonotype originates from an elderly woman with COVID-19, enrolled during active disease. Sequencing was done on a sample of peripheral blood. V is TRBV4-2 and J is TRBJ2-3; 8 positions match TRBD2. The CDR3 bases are TGTGCCAGCAGCCCTTCGGGGACTAGGGGAGATACGCAGTATTTT. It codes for CASSPSGTRGDTQYF.